This T cell receptor beta chain was captured in a study of cytomegalovirus exposure and HLA in healthy donors. Study as a whole: The Caucasian-associated ancestry cluster contained approximately 81% of the approximately 400 genotyped donors. Study results and caveats: Previous analysis showed most TCR beta V segments were productive about 87% or about 30% of the time.

Use of 60 Vbeta and 13 Jbeta primers characterized the PCR. The repertoire was sequenced with immunoSEQ multiplex PCR; TCRdb's copy has only in-frame clones and lacks some. The sample comprises 120,000 to 150,000 clones, 60% to 80% of which are singletons, and approximately 0.97% rests with the top ten. This CDR3 has 14 amino acids. Germline CDR1 reads ENHRY; CDR2 reads SYGVKD. V shed 4 bases and J shed 9 bases, with 16 bases lying between them. Turning to this clone: The antigen is undetermined.

Sequencing was performed on PBMCs. The TCR comes from a man aged 18 to 30 in good health and CMV-seronegative. The rearrangement joins TRBV10-3 to TRBJ2-1, with D possibly being TRBD1 (5 bases). In nucleotides, the CDR3 is TGTGCCATCAGTGTGGGGCGCCAAGTGGGTGAGCAGTTCTTC. Translation gives CAISVGRQVGEQFF.